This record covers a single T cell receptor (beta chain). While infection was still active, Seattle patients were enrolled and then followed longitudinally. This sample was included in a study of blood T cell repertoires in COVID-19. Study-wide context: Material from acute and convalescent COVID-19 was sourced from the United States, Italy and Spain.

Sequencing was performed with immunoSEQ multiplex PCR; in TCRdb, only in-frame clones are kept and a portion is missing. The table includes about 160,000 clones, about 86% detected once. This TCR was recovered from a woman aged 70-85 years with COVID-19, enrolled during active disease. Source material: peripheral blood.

CDR3 region: CASSQGGRGDQPQHF. The CDR3 coding sequence is TGTGCCAGCAGCCAAGGCGGTCGAGGTGACCAGCCCCAGCATTTT. The chain combines TRBV3-1 (or the pseudogene TRBV3-2) with TRBJ1-5, with D unresolved. The germline CDR1 and CDR2 sequences are LGHDT and YNNKEL (reference sequence). Trimming removed 1 base from V and 7 bases from J, with 14 bases in between. The CDR3 is 15 residues long.